This passage covers 5 T cell receptor beta chains from one sample sequenced in a study of cytomegalovirus exposure and HLA in healthy donors. Repertoires were generated with immunoSEQ multiplex PCR, while TCRdb's copy carries only in-frame clones and drops some. In the table there are about 160,000 clones, about nine tenths of which are singletons. The sequenced sample was PBMCs. The receptors were gathered from a man between 18 and 29 years old in good health and CMV-seropositive.

V and J are TRBV5-4 and TRBJ2-2; TRBD2 matches 15 bases. V lost 3 bases and J lost 4; bases outside the gene matches: 10. CDR3 length equals 19 residues. Looked up from germline, CDR1 is SGHNT and CDR2 is YYREEE (reference sequence). The CDR3 here is CASSSRTSGRARVTGELFF. In DNA form, the CDR3 reads TGTGCCAGCAGCTCTAGGACTAGCGGGAGGGCACGAGTCACCGGGGAGCTGTTTTTT. Drawing the rest from reference TRBV5-4 and TRBJ2-2, the complete variable domain is ETGVTQSPTHLIKTRGQQVTLRCSSQSGHNTVSWYQQALGQGPQFIFQYYREEENGRGNFPPRFSGLQFPNYSSELNVNALELDDSALYLCASSSRTSGRARVTGELFFGEGSRLTVL.

The V gene is TRBV6-1, the J gene TRBJ2-7; 8 bases map to TRBD1. CDR1 MNHNS and CDR2 SASEGT come from the germline V gene. Unmatched junction bases numbered 9, after V lost 7 bases and J lost 4 bases. The CDR3 is 14 residues long. CDR3 amino acids: CASIVDRVRYEQYF. In DNA form, the CDR3 reads TGTGCCAGCATCGTGGACAGGGTTCGTTACGAGCAGTACTTC.

The V gene is TRBV27, the J gene TRBJ2-7; perhaps TRBD1 as D (5 bases). The CDR3 length is 14 residues. CDR1 is MNHEY and CDR2 is SMNVEV in the germline V gene (reference sequence). Trimming stripped 6 bases from V and 0 bases from J, with 12 bases between. The CDR3 region has the DNA TGTGCCAGCAGCCGACAGCCCGGCTCCTACGAGCAGTACTTC. This encodes CASSRQPGSYEQYF.

This chain links TRBV7-2 with TRBJ2-1, with no clear D. V was cut by 1 base and J by 2 bases, with 6 bases left in between. The germline gives CDR1 SGHTA, CDR2 FQGNSA. CDR3 size: 14 residues. CDR3 in DNA: TGTGCCAGCAGCTTAGGAAGAGCCTACAATGAGCAGTTCTTC. Translating it yields CASSLGRAYNEQFF.

This chain joins TRBV5-4 and TRBJ2-1; 12 nucleotides agree with TRBD2. The V gene end was trimmed by 3 bases and the J gene end by 3 bases; junction bases not matched to a gene: 7. Germline lookup yields CDR1 SGHNT and CDR2 YYREEE (reference sequence). There are 17 residues in the CDR3. CDR3 sequence: CASSSPSGRAYYNEQFF. The DNA of the CDR3 is TGTGCCAGCAGCTCTCCTAGCGGGAGGGCGTACTACAATGAGCAGTTCTTC.